The source of this TCR beta chain is a study of blood T cell repertoires in COVID-19. At the level of the study: Samples representing acute and convalescent COVID-19 were sourced from the United States, Italy and Spain. PBMCs, B-cell-depleted T cells, or T cells were the source of the cDNA or gDNA that made up the material.

As handled by the study authors: The authors estimated nucleated cell counts from reference gene primer amplification. Only in-frame clones appear in the TCRdb table, and some are missing; sequencing was by immunoSEQ multiplex PCR. V, J and clone size are those of that table, while D and trimming were read from the DNA. The sample has over 150,000 clones; roughly 93% are singletons. The J segment lost 10 bases and the V segment lost 3 bases, leaving 12 bases of the junction unmatched. The length of the CDR3 is 16 residues. CDR1 and CDR2 from the germline V gene are SGHRS and YFSETQ. The receptor was derived from a man aged 18 to 35 with acute or convalescent COVID-19. The rearrangement links TRBV5-1 to TRBJ2-1, with 11 bases that match TRBD2. The sequencing input was peripheral blood. The CDR3 spells CASSSNVGTSGREQFF. The CDR3 region has the DNA TGCGCCAGCAGCTCCAACGTCGGGACTAGCGGCCGGGAGCAGTTCTTC.